Detailed here is one T cell receptor beta chain. The antigen remains unidentified. The data were obtained in a study of long-term antiretroviral therapy in people with HIV. Regarding the study as a whole: Blood specimens, gathered between 2004 and 2017, were possibly obtained under older ART regimens.

Version v3.0 of the immunoSEQ assay ran at survey level. Using immunoSEQ multiplex PCR, the repertoire was profiled, and TCRdb retains in-frame clones only, with some absent. Of 30,000 or so clones in the sample, about 93% were seen once. The CDR3 totals 16 residues. Germline CDR1 and CDR2: LGHNA and YSLEER. V dropped 0 bases and J dropped 9 bases, with 15 bases sitting between them. This chain uses TRBV4-3 with TRBJ1-6; D unresolved. This specimen consisted of unsorted PBMCs, obtained about 6.7 years after starting antiretroviral therapy. This TCR derives from a woman between 40 and 50 years old with HIV. DNA for the CDR3: TGCGCCAGCAGCCAAGAAACGAGGCCCGTAGGTTCACCCCTCCACTTT. Residues: CASSQETRPVGSPLHF.